This T cell receptor (beta chain) stems from a study of regulatory T cells in long-lasting Graves disease. Sequencing libraries for TCR beta were prepared with iRepertoire HTBI primers and Arm-PCR of CDR3 regions. From the multiplex PCR reads, TCRdb called clonotypes with MiXCR, one entry per CDR3 protein. The data show around 500,000 distinct CDR3 sequences, with around 21% seen just once and over 7.5% held by the top ten. This clonotype was observed a handful of times. Trimming removed 5 bases at V and 4 bases at J, with 5 bases between. The CDR3 has 10 amino acids. Germline V gives CDR1 SQVTM, CDR2 ANQGSEA. The sample's time point: persistent/refractory GD, antithyroid drugs over 5 years with positive TRAb. Isolated PBMC RNA provided the starting material for the TCR library.

This sequence joins TRBV29-1 and TRBJ2-5; no clear D gene. This TCR was recovered from a female donor with Graves disease. The source material was peripheral blood mononuclear cells (PBMCs), sampled when the disease was refractory, from a patient treated with antithyroid drugs. The CDR3 DNA reads TGCAGCGTTTGGACAGAGACCCAGTACTTC. This encodes CSVWTETQYF.